This TCR beta chain originates from a study of blood T cell repertoires in COVID-19. This CDR3 is built from 15 residues. Germline V lookup: CDR1 ENHRY, CDR2 SYGVKD. V shed 3 bases and J 4 bases; nucleotides not matched to a gene: 5. Data came from immunoSEQ multiplex PCR; TCRdb stores just in-frame clones and leaves some out. The sample consists of about 36,000 clones, about 90% of them appearing once. The TCR comes from a man between 60 and 75 years old with acute or convalescent COVID-19. The rearrangement uses TRBV10-3 and TRBJ1-2, with 10 bases lining up with TRBD1. Sequencing input: peripheral blood. This chain's CDR3 is CAISDYDRGPYGYTF. CDR3 bases: TGTGCCATCAGTGATTACGACAGGGGGCCCTATGGCTACACCTTC.